This TCR beta chain stems from a study of blood T cells in healthy people across ages. Germline V gene data show CDR1 as SGHRS and CDR2 as YFSETQ. Trimming removed 0 bases from V and 7 bases from J, with 13 bases in between. The CDR3 contains 14 residues. This clonotype has a handful of counts. Next came a second PCR, run for roughly 6 to 11 cycles, which used a sample-barcoded 5' primer along with a J-beta primer mix. One entry per CDR3 protein results from TCRdb running MiXCR on the 5' RACE reads. The repertoire includes some 1.8 million distinct CDR3 sequences, about 39% of them detected once, and roughly 24% sits in the top ten.

The rearrangement uses TRBV5-1 and TRBJ1-1, with D hard to call. The sequenced sample was blood. The receptor comes from a human donor in good health. The chain's CDR3 is CASSLARPPDEAFF. CDR3 nucleotide sequence: TGCGCCAGCAGCTTGGCCAGGCCGCCTGATGAAGCTTTCTTT.